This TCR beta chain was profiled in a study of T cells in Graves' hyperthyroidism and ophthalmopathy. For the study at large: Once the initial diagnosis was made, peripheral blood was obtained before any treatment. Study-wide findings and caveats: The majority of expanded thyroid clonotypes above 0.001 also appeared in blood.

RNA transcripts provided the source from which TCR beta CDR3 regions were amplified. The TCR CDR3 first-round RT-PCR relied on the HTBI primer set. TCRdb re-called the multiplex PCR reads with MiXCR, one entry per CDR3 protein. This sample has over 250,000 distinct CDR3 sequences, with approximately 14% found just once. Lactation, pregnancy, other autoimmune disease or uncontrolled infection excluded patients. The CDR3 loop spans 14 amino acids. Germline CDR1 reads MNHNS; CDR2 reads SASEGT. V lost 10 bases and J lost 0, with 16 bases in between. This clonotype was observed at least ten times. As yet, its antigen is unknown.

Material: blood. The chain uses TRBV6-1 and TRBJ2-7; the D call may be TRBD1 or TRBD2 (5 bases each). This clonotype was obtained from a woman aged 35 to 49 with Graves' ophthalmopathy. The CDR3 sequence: CATSGTASSYEQYF. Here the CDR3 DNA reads TGTGCCACCTCGGGGACGGCTAGCTCCTACGAGCAGTACTTC.